This T cell receptor (beta chain) stems from a study of response to subunit inactivated influenza vaccine (dated by TCRdb to about 2018). For context, the study as a whole: To follow how T cells responded to a trivalent subunit inactivated influenza vaccine, the researchers relied on deep quantitative profiling of the T cell receptor repertoire.

This clonotype was seen repeatedly, ten times or more. There is no known antigen for this receptor. One base away there is no much larger clone; base qualities are not given. What the work shows at the level of the full study, not this receptor alone: According to the authors, only a limited number of new T cells may be recruited by each seasonal influenza vaccination.

Library preparation used RT-PCR. Sequencing took place on an Illumina HiSeq 2500. TCRdb cleaned the public reads at Q25 with fastp, built clones with MiXCR and kept in-frame beta chains. Rows matching on CDR3 protein sequence are summarized as one entry with the most common DNA and genes. This sample has 500,000 or so distinct CDR3 sequences in its table, and 15% to 20% of those were observed once. Together, the top ten hold 2.5% to 3.5% of the sample. V is clipped by 0 bases and J by 5 bases, and the sequence between their germline boundaries is 18 bases long. CDR1 and CDR2, per the germline V gene, are SGHRS and YFSETQ. The cysteine opens and the phenylalanine closes a CDR3 of 17 amino acids. CDR3 DNA only is kept here, 51 bases in frame from base 1.

Recombination joined TRBV5-1 with TRBJ2-1; no D gene is confidently identified. The source was CD4+ T cells sorted from PBMCs, collected roughly 24 months after vaccination. The sequence was obtained from a man between 50 and 69 years old who received an inactivated influenza vaccine. Donor details come from another sample of the same person, matched by shared clones. The CDR3 reads CASSLVTLSDVNNEQFF. The bases are TGCGCCAGCAGCTTGGTGACTCTGAGCGATGTTAACAATGAGCAGTTCTTC.